These 5 T cell receptor beta chains were all obtained from the same sample, sequenced in a study of cytotoxic CD8 clonotypes in ibrutinib-treated CLL. TCRdb's copy holds only in-frame clones and misses some; the assay was immunoSEQ multiplex PCR. The sample has more than 140,000 clones, approximately 80% seen once. The sample here was PBMCs, taken after 12 months of ibrutinib treatment. The receptor set was obtained from a human donor with chronic lymphocytic leukemia.

V usage is TRBV27 and J usage is TRBJ2-5; no definite D call. CDR1 is MNHEY and CDR2 is SMNVEV in the germline V gene (reference sequence). The CDR3 spans 14 residues. Trimming cost V 0 bases and J 3 bases, with 8 bases left between them. The CDR3 is CASSLSRREETQYF. CDR3 DNA sequence: TGTGCCAGCAGTTTATCGAGGAGAGAAGAGACCCAGTACTTC.

The chain couples TRBV7-2 to TRBJ2-5; TRBD1 matches 8 bases. The V and J ends lost 4 bases and 5 bases, in that order; junction bases with no gene match: 6. The CDR3 length is 14 residues. Germline CDR1 is SGHTA and CDR2 is FQGNSA. In DNA form, the CDR3 reads TGTGCCAGCAGCTACGACAGGGGATGGGAGACCCAGTACTTC. Amino acid sequence: CASSYDRGWETQYF.

The rearrangement links TRBV29-1 to TRBJ2-7, with D possibly TRBD1 on 5 matching bases. CDR1 is SQVTM and CDR2 is ANQGSEA in the germline V gene. V was pared by 6 bases and J by 2 bases, with 14 bases between. The CDR3 sequence is 13 residues long. The CDR3 sequence: CSVSGRAAYEQYF. The CDR3 DNA is TGCAGCGTCTCGGGCAGGGCAGCCTACGAGCAGTACTTC.

The chain has TRBV4-3 and TRBJ1-5; the D is unclear. Germline CDR1 LGHNA, CDR2 YSLEER. V lost 4 bases and J lost 7, with 17 bases in between. This CDR3 has 15 residues. CDR3 DNA: TGCGCCAGCAGCCCCCACAGCGAGTACCGCCAGCCCCAGCATTTT. Protein: CASSPHSEYRQPQHF.

J is TRBJ1-1 and V is TRBV9; weak D call: TRBD1 (5 bases). The V and J ends lost 0 bases and 5 bases respectively, with 14 bases between them. CDR1 is SGDLS and CDR2 is YYNGEE in the germline V gene. The CDR3 is 15 amino acids. This CDR3 is CASSVVQGGRTEAFF. The CDR3 nucleotides read TGTGCCAGCAGCGTAGTGCAGGGCGGCCGGACTGAAGCTTTCTTT.